The next 14 T cell receptor beta chains were all read from a single sample in a study of blood T cell repertoires in COVID-19. Using immunoSEQ multiplex PCR, the repertoire was profiled, and TCRdb retains in-frame clones only, with some absent. The profile shows tens of thousands of clones, roughly 87% of them singletons. Material: peripheral blood. These receptors were collected from a woman between 45 and 65 years old with active or convalescent COVID-19.

The V gene is TRBV7-2, the J gene TRBJ2-3; the D gene is possibly TRBD1 (6 bases). V was pared by 0 bases and J by 2 bases, with 9 bases between. Germline V lookup: CDR1 SGHTA, CDR2 FQGNSA. The CDR3 has 15 residues. CDR3 loop: CASSLAGAFTDTQYF. The CDR3 region has the DNA TGTGCCAGCAGCTTAGCGGGGGCATTCACAGATACGCAGTATTTT.

The table lists this clone with a count of one. Sequence at one end of the junction differs from germline and may be a read error. This chain connects TRBV3-1 (or the pseudogene TRBV3-2) to TRBJ2-7; maybe TRBD1 (5 bases). Germline V gene data show CDR1 as LGHDT and CDR2 as YNNKEL (reference sequence). This CDR3 has 14 amino acids. The CDR3 bases are TGTGCCAGCAGCCCCCCGACAGTGTCCTCCGAGCAGTACTTC. Its protein product is CASSPPTVSSEQYF.

Points on this clone: The identical CDR3 is also encoded by other nucleotide sequences in the sample. The chain links TRBV19 to TRBJ2-1, with 10 nucleotides matching TRBD2. The CDR3 loop spans 15 amino acids. Germline loops: CDR1 LNHDA, CDR2 SQIVND (reference sequence). V was clipped by 3 bases and J by 7 bases; unmatched bases: 6. This chain's CDR3 is CASSIIAGGRNEQFF. The CDR3 region has the DNA TGTGCCAGTAGTATCATAGCGGGGGGTCGAAATGAGCAGTTCTTC.

CDR3 amino acids: CASSIQFNQPQHF. CDR3 bases: TGTGCCAGCAGCATACAGTTCAATCAGCCCCAGCATTTT. The chain has TRBV5-5 and TRBJ1-5, with D unresolved. Trimming took off 4 bases at V and 3 bases at J, with 8 bases between the two ends. Germline V gene lookup returns CDR1 SGHKS and CDR2 YYEKEE (reference sequence). The CDR3 consists of 13 residues. Full variable domain (remainder filled in from reference TRBV5-5 and TRBJ1-5): DAGVTQSPTHLIKTRGQQVTLRCSPISGHKSVSWYQQVLGQGPQFIFQYYEKEERGRGNFPDRFSARQFPNYSSELNVNALLLGDSALYLCASSIQFNQPQHFGDGTRLSIL.

The CDR3 region has the DNA TGTGCCAGCAGCCGGGACACGAACACTGAAGCTTTCTTT. It yields the protein CASSRDTNTEAFF. The chain couples TRBV5-4 to TRBJ1-1; tentatively, D is TRBD1 (6 bases). This CDR3 comprises 13 residues. The V gene's germline CDR1 is SGHNT and CDR2 YYREEE (reference sequence). Between the trimmed V and J ends, which lost 4 bases and 1 base, there was a span of 8 bases.

The gene calls are TRBV6-5 and TRBJ1-3, with D possibly matching TRBD1 (6 bases). The germline V and J ends were trimmed by 9 bases and 2 bases, with 17 bases remaining between them. The CDR3 sequence is 15 residues long. CDR1 and CDR2 from the germline V gene are MNHEY and SVGAGI. This CDR3 is CASKQGWSPGNTIYF. In DNA, the CDR3 is TGTGCCAGTAAACAGGGATGGTCTCCTGGAAACACCATATATTTT.

This chain connects TRBV7-9 to TRBJ2-2; 7 nucleotides align to TRBD1. Trimming took 5 bases from V and 8 from J; bases not matched to a gene: 5. The CDR3 runs to 13 residues. The germline CDR1 and CDR2 sequences are SEHNR and FQNEAQ (reference sequence). The CDR3 DNA reads as TGTGCCAGCAGCCGACAGGGTTTGGGGGAGCTGTTTTTT. It codes for CASSRQGLGELFF.

The CDR3: CASSPRGYTEAFF. The CDR3 DNA follows: TGTGCCAGCAGCCCGAGGGGGTATACTGAAGCTTTCTTT. The genes are TRBV5-5 and TRBJ1-1; D might be TRBD1 (6 bases). Germline V CDR1 and CDR2: SGHKS, YYEKEE (reference sequence). The V and J ends lost 4 bases and 5 bases respectively, with 12 bases between them. CDR3 length: 13 amino acids.

This chain connects TRBV7-3 to TRBJ2-3; D is unresolved. V was shortened by 1 base and J by 2 bases, with 10 bases between the two germline ends. CDR3 size: 15 residues. Germline loops: CDR1 SGHTA, CDR2 FQGTGA. The DNA of the CDR3 is TGTGCCAGCAGCTTAAACGCAGGCAACACAGATACGCAGTATTTT. This encodes CASSLNAGNTDTQYF.

The chain recombines TRBV11-2 with TRBJ2-3; 7 bases line up with TRBD1. Germline-derived CDR1 and CDR2 are SGHAT and FQNNGV. The ends lost 1 base at V and 3 bases at J; junction bases unmatched: 4. The CDR3 loop spans 15 amino acids. CDR3 in amino acids: CASSLGTGATDTQYF. The CDR3 DNA follows: TGTGCCAGCAGCTTAGGTACAGGGGCAACAGATACGCAGTATTTT.

V usage is TRBV6-1 and J usage is TRBJ1-5, with D unclear. CDR3 size: 14 residues. Deletions cut 0 bases from V and 5 bases from J, with 8 bases between. Germline V CDR1 and CDR2: MNHNS, SASEGT. The DNA of the CDR3 is TGTGCCAGCAGTGAAGCGCGGGCGTATCAGCCCCAGCATTTT. Translation gives CASSEARAYQPQHF.

The rearrangement joins TRBV19 to TRBJ1-1; TRBD1 matches 10 bases. Per the germline V gene, CDR1 is LNHDA and CDR2 is SQIVND (reference sequence). This CDR3 is 15 amino acids long. J was trimmed by 1 base and V by 6 bases; bases with no gene match: 5. The CDR3 loop is CASRGQGKWNTEAFF. In nucleotides, the CDR3 is TGTGCCAGTAGGGGACAGGGGAAGTGGAACACTGAAGCTTTCTTT.

The chain is built from TRBV19 and TRBJ2-7, with 9 bases matching TRBD1. The trim removed 3 bases at V and 1 base at J, leaving 4 bases unmatched. CDR1 is LNHDA, CDR2 SQIVND, per germline (reference sequence). CDR3 size: 15 residues. CDR3 amino acids: CASSIGTGMSYEQYF. CDR3 in DNA: TGTGCCAGTAGTATTGGGACAGGGATGTCCTACGAGCAGTACTTC.

This chain uses TRBV2 with TRBJ1-1; 7 bases fit TRBD1. Germline loops: CDR1 SNHLY, CDR2 FYNNEI. J lost 0 bases, V lost 9 bases, and 1 base had no gene match. This CDR3 has 12 amino acids. The CDR3 region is CARQGLNTEAFF. DNA of the CDR3: TGTGCCAGACAGGGGTTGAACACTGAAGCTTTCTTT.